One and the same sample provided the 9 T cell receptor beta chains below, sequenced in a study of T cell repertoires in aging, cancer and after chemotherapy (dated by TCRdb to about 2019). TCR beta rearrangements were amplified from genomic DNA extracted from peripheral blood rather than from sorted cells or RNA. Sequencing relied on an Illumina MiSeq. Rearranged TRB sequences spanning V, D and J segments were amplified by multiplex touch-down PCR using a mixed TRB-A/B primer pool. TCRdb reran the public reads through fastp at Q25 and MiXCR, keeping productive beta chains. Every CDR3 protein is listed once, alongside the most common genes and DNA of its rows. The sample table contains approximately 6,700 distinct CDR3 sequences; only one count was recorded for 20% to 25% of them. The top ten hold around 8.5% of the sample. Material for sequencing was blood. The receptors stem from a human donor with a blood cancer.

The rearrangement joins TRBV20-1 to TRBJ2-3; 10 nucleotides agree with TRBD2. From germline, CDR1 is DFQATT and CDR2 SNEGSKA (reference sequence). J lost 9 bases, V lost 4 bases, and 10 bases had no gene match. The CDR3 loop spans 14 amino acids. The CDR3 sequence: CSAKKDPLAGTQYF. CDR3 sequence (DNA): TGCAGTGCTAAAAAGGACCCACTAGCGGGGACGCAGTATTTT.

This clonotype is classed as medium-sized. The CDR3 nucleotides are TGTGCCTGGACTGGATTTATTTCCGTGAACACTGAAGCTTTCTTT. It codes for CAWTGFISVNTEAFF. The V call is TRBV30, the J call TRBJ1-1; D is undetermined. With 4 bases removed from V and 0 bases from J, the gap between germline ends came to 15 bases. The CDR3 is 15 residues long. Germline CDR1 GTSNPN, CDR2 SVGIG (reference sequence).

In its sample, this clonotype was seen a few times. The J gene is TRBJ2-1, the V gene TRBV7-9; 11 bases are shared with TRBD2. This CDR3 contains 15 residues. CDR1 SEHNR and CDR2 FQNEAQ come from the germline V gene (reference sequence). The V segment lost 7 bases and the J segment 9 bases; nucleotides outside the gene matches: 11. The CDR3 DNA sequence: TGTGCCAGCACCCAGGGTAGCGGGAGGGCCGGTGAGCAGTTCTTC. Protein sequence: CASTQGSGRAGEQFF.

This clonotype was found a few times. This chain uses TRBV7-2 with TRBJ2-5, with TRBD2 as a possible D gene (5 bases). The V gene's germline CDR1 is SGHTA and CDR2 FQGNSA. CDR3 length: 13 residues. V lost 7 bases and J lost 0, with 9 bases in between. CDR3 DNA sequence: TGTGCCAGCAATAAGCGGTACCAAGAGACCCAGTACTTC. It yields the protein CASNKRYQETQYF. Combining the CDR3 with reference TRBV7-2 and TRBJ2-5 gives the whole variable domain GAGVSQSPSNKVTEKGKDVELRCDPISGHTALYWYRQSLGQGLEFLIYFQGNSAPDKSGLPSDRFSAERTGGSVSTLTIQRTQQEDSAVYLCASNKRYQETQYFGPGTRLLVL.

This clonotype counts as medium-sized. The chain is built from TRBV30 and TRBJ1-2; D is perhaps TRBD1 (5 bases). V shed 3 bases and J shed 3 bases, with 14 bases lying between them. The germline V gene encodes CDR1 GTSNPN and CDR2 SVGIG (reference sequence). CDR3 size: 14 residues. CDR3 region: CAWRTQLGDYGYTF. For the CDR3, the DNA is TGTGCCTGGAGGACACAGTTAGGGGACTATGGCTACACCTTC.

This clonotype has only a few counts. The chain couples TRBV6-6 to TRBJ1-6; D perhaps matches TRBD1 (5 bases). Germline V gene sequence: CDR1 MNHNY, CDR2 SVGAGI (reference sequence). The CDR3 loop spans 17 amino acids. Trimming took off 0 bases at V and 3 bases at J, with 12 bases between the two ends. The CDR3 DNA reads as TGTGCCAGCAGTTACTCGACAGAAATTAGCTATAATTCACCCCTCCACTTT. It yields the protein CASSYSTEISYNSPLHF.

The gene calls are TRBV5-1 and TRBJ2-7; 13 nucleotides match TRBD2. The ends lost 2 bases at V and 4 bases at J; junction bases unmatched: 6. Germline values: CDR1 SGHRS, CDR2 YFSETQ. The CDR3 runs 16 residues. CDR3 DNA: TGCGCCAGCAGCTTACCCGGACTAGCGGGAGCGTACGAGCAGTACTTC. It codes for CASSLPGLAGAYEQYF.

This clonotype has a single count. The chain combines TRBV11-1 with TRBJ1-2; D remains ambiguous. Trimming cost V 1 base and J 4 bases, with 16 bases left between them. The CDR3 consists of 16 residues. Germline CDR1 SGHAT, CDR2 FQDESV (reference sequence). This chain's CDR3 is CASSLVGGSVGYGYTF. DNA for the CDR3: TGTGCCAGCAGCTTAGTCGGTGGCAGCGTTGGCTATGGCTACACCTTC.

Within the sample, this clonotype is medium-sized (0.01 to 0.1%). The genes are TRBV18 and TRBJ1-5; no definite D call. The CDR3 runs to 14 residues. The V end was cut by 3 bases, the J end by 6 bases, with 12 bases between. The germline V gene encodes CDR1 KGHSH and CDR2 LQKENI. CDR3 in amino acids: CASSPVGFGQPQHF. CDR3 DNA sequence: TGTGCCAGCTCACCGGTGGGATTTGGTCAGCCCCAGCATTTT.